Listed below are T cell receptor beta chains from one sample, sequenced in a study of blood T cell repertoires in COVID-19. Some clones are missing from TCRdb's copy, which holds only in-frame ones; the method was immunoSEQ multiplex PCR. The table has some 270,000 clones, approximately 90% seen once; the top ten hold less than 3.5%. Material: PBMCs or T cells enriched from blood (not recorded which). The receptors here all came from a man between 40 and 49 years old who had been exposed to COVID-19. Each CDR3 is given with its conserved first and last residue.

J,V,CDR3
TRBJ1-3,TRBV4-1,CASSQIDSSGNTIYF
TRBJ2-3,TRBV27,CASSLHIFRDRESTDTQYF
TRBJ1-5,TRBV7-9,CASSFSSNQPQHF
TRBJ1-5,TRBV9,CASSTPGEPQHF
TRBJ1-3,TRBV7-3,CASSHDVRASGNTIYF
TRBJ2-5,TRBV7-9,CASSLASGGQETQYF
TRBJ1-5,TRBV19,CASSVAGNQPQHF
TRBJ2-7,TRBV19,CASATSGSSYEQYF
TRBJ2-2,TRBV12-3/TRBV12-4,CASSFLPGELFF
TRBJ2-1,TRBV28,CASSLPSGRAGRLNEQFF
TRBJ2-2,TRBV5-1,CASSVGTSGTGELFF
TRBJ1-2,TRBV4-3,CASSQEPTDYGYTF
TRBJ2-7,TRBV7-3,CASSPGGYEQYF
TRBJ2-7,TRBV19,CASSRGQGNEQYF
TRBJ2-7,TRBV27,CASSLIAPGGTAAYEQYF
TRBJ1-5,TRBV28,CASSPPDTASYSNQPQHF